This TCR beta chain is from a study of glioma-infiltrating T cells. Findings and limits, study-wide: Very few CDR3 sequences were shared between tissue and blood. Gliomas, especially low-grade, showed above-expected tissue-blood divergence; non-neoplastic patients showed below.

On this clonotype itself: Its specificity is unknown.

The CDR3 has 15 amino acids. The V gene's germline CDR1 is SGHTA and CDR2 FQGNSA. Trimming left V 2 bases short and J 2 bases short, with 13 bases between. The iRepertoire nested amplicon-rescue multiplex PCR amplified TCR alpha and beta CDR3s from RNA. One-step reverse transcription and amplification started from approximately 100-400 ng of tissue mRNA or PBMC total RNA. TCRdb ran MiXCR on the multiplex PCR reads and lists one entry per CDR3 protein. This table holds over 120,000 distinct CDR3 sequences, approximately 39% found once. This receptor was identified in a human donor with low-grade glioma or glioblastoma, undergoing nonglioma brain surgery, or in good health (not recorded which). The chain carries TRBV7-2 and TRBJ2-7; maybe TRBD2 (6 bases). Sequenced: glioma tissue, nonneoplastic brain tissue, or PBMCs (not recorded which). Here the CDR3 DNA reads TGTGCCAGCAGCTTATCATCGGGACTCACCTACGAGCAGTACTTC. Encoded protein: CASSLSSGLTYEQYF. Full variable domain (missing parts from reference TRBV7-2 and TRBJ2-7): GAGVSQSPSNKVTEKGKDVELRCDPISGHTALYWYRQSLGQGLEFLIYFQGNSAPDKSGLPSDRFSAERTGGSVSTLTIQRTQQEDSAVYLCASSLSSGLTYEQYFGPGTRLTVT.